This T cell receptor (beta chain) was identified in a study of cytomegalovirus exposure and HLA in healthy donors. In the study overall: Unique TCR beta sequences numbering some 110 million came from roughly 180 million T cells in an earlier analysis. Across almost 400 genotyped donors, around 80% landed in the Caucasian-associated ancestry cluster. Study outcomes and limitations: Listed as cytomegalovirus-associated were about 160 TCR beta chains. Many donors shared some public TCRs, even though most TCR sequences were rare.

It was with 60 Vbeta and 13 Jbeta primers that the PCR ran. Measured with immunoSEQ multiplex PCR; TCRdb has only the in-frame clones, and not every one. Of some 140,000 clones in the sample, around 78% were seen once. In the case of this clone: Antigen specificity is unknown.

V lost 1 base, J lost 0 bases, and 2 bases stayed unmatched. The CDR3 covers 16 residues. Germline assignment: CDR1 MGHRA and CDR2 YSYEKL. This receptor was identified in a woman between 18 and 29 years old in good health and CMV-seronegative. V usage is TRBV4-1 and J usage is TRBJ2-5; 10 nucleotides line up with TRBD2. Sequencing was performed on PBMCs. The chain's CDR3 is CASSQVGTSDQETQYF. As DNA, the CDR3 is TGCGCCAGCAGCCAAGTTGGGACTAGCGACCAAGAGACCCAGTACTTC.